These T cell receptor beta chains were read from a single sample in a study of blood T cell repertoires in COVID-19. Profiled with immunoSEQ multiplex PCR; TCRdb holds only in-frame clones, not every one. The sample has approximately 280,000 clones; roughly 86% are singletons. Sample: PBMCs or T cells enriched from blood (not recorded which). These receptors were collected from a woman aged 18-29 years who had recovered from COVID-19. Both conserved end residues are part of each CDR3. The D gene is left open where the match is weak. Clone size appears in some rows only: once, few, many, or a class for an expanded clone.

cdr3_aa | cdr3_nt | d_call | v_call | clone_size | j_call
CAWRGQHNQPQHF | TGTGCCTGGAGGGGACAGCACAATCAGCCCCAGCATTTT | TRBD1 | TRBV30 | . | TRBJ1-5
CASSFTANTEAFF | TGCGCCAGCAGCTTTACTGCAAACACTGAAGCTTTCTTT | . | TRBV5-1 | . | TRBJ1-1
CASSPAGSVYNEQFF | TGTGCCAGCAGCCCAGCGGGGTCGGTGTACAATGAGCAGTTCTTC | TRBD2 | TRBV28 | . | TRBJ2-1
CSVLRSTALSYEQYF | TGCAGCGTCCTAAGGTCGACTGCCCTCTCCTACGAGCAGTACTTC | . | TRBV29-1 | few | TRBJ2-7
CASSQDRGNEAGANVLTF | TGTGCCAGCAGCCAAGACCGGGGGAATGAGGCTGGGGCCAACGTCCTGACTTTC | . | TRBV3-1/TRBV3-2 | . | TRBJ2-6
CASSIGGMNTEAFF | TGTGCCAGTAGTATCGGGGGAATGAACACTGAAGCTTTCTTT | . | TRBV19 | . | TRBJ1-1
CSAEDRNGYEQYF | TGCAGCGCCGAGGACAGGAACGGCTACGAGCAGTACTTC | TRBD1 | TRBV29-1 | . | TRBJ2-7
CASSPTPGQGEDDTQYF | TGTGCCAGCTCACCAACACCGGGACAGGGTGAGGATGATACGCAGTATTTT | TRBD1 | TRBV18 | . | TRBJ2-3
CASSHGRAYEQYF | TGCGCCAGCAGCCACGGGAGGGCCTACGAGCAGTACTTC | TRBD2 | TRBV4-3 | . | TRBJ2-7
CASTSGGVHEQYF | TGTGCCAGCACCAGTGGGGGCGTCCACGAGCAGTACTTC | . | TRBV6-4 | . | TRBJ2-7
CASSELATGSAGNTIYF | TGTGCCAGCAGTGAATTGGCGACGGGATCAGCTGGAAACACCATATATTTT | . | TRBV25-1 | . | TRBJ1-3
CASSEQAYEQYF | TGCGCCAGCAGTGAACAAGCGTACGAGCAGTACTTC | . | TRBV10-1 | . | TRBJ2-7
CASSFLATGEQYF | TGTGCCAGCAGTTTTTTAGCGACGGGCGAGCAGTACTTC | . | TRBV27 | . | TRBJ2-7
CASSSPGRAYYGYTF | TGTGCCAGCAGTTCCCCAGGGAGGGCATACTATGGCTACACCTTC | . | TRBV28 | . | TRBJ1-2
CASSFPGQFNTGELFF | TGTGCCAGCAGTTTCCCCGGACAGTTCAACACCGGGGAGCTGTTTTTT | . | TRBV28 | once | TRBJ2-2
CASSQDRETQYF | TGCGCCAGCAGCCAAGACAGGGAGACCCAGTACTTC | . | TRBV4-3 | . | TRBJ2-5
CASSLGQIYGYTF | TGTGCCAGCAGTTTAGGACAGATCTATGGCTACACCTTC | . | TRBV12-3/TRBV12-4 | . | TRBJ1-2
CSASRSYEQYF | TGCAGTGCGAGCAGGTCCTACGAGCAGTACTTC | . | TRBV20-1 | once | TRBJ2-7
CASSLGGTRVVETQYF | TGTGCCAGCAGCTTAGGAGGGACTAGGGTTGTCGAGACCCAGTACTTC | TRBD2 | TRBV7-9 | . | TRBJ2-5
CASSLSGGVQETQYF | TGTGCCAGCAGCTTAAGCGGGGGCGTCCAAGAGACCCAGTACTTC | TRBD2 | TRBV11-2 | . | TRBJ2-5
CASSQVGGIGPAANTGELFF | TGTGCCAGCAGCCAAGTGGGGGGAATAGGACCCGCCGCGAACACCGGGGAGCTGTTTTTT | . | TRBV3-1/TRBV3-2 | . | TRBJ2-2
CASSQVSGPQGTEAFF | TGCGCCAGCAGCCAAGTATCTGGGCCCCAGGGCACTGAAGCTTTCTTT | . | TRBV4-1 | . | TRBJ1-1
CASSIDRQGNSPLHF | TGTGCCAGTAGTATAGATCGACAGGGGAATTCACCCCTCCACTTT | TRBD1 | TRBV19 | . | TRBJ1-6
CASTSGITEAFF | TGTGCCAGCACATCAGGGATCACTGAAGCTTTCTTT | . | TRBV12-3/TRBV12-4 | . | TRBJ1-1
CASSPERGRIAGELFF | TGTGCCAGCTCACCGGAGAGGGGGCGCATCGCCGGGGAGCTGTTTTTT | TRBD1 | TRBV18 | . | TRBJ2-2
CASSGAARGDQPQHF | TGTGCCAGCAGTGGGGCCGCCAGGGGTGATCAGCCCCAGCATTTT | . | TRBV25-1 | . | TRBJ1-5
CASGGQLDSPLHF | TGTGCCAGTGGGGGACAGTTAGATTCACCCCTCCACTTT | TRBD1 | TRBV12-3/TRBV12-4 | . | TRBJ1-6
CASRGTASSYNSPLHF | TGTGCCAGCAGAGGGACAGCAAGCTCCTATAATTCACCCCTCCACTTT | TRBD1 | TRBV25-1 | . | TRBJ1-6
CASSQEVSSARQPQHF | TGTGCCAGCAGCCAAGAAGTTTCGAGCGCGCGTCAGCCCCAGCATTTT | . | TRBV4-2 | . | TRBJ1-5
CASSAEDRFNTEAFF | TGTGCCAGCAGTGCCGAGGACAGATTTAACACTGAAGCTTTCTTT | . | TRBV9 | . | TRBJ1-1
CASSPERSYEQYF | TGCGCCAGCAGCCCTGAGCGTTCCTACGAGCAGTACTTC | . | TRBV4-3 | once | TRBJ2-7
CASSLGRGSGANVLTF | TGTGCCAGCAGCTTAGGGAGGGGTTCCGGGGCCAACGTCCTGACTTTC | . | TRBV11-3 | . | TRBJ2-6
CASSTRRPGHLTPLHF | TGTGCCAGCAGCACCCGCCGCCCCGGACACCTAACACCCCTCCACTTT | . | TRBV2 | . | TRBJ1-6
CASSLGGTSYEQYF | TGCGCCAGCAGCTTGGGGGGCACTTCCTACGAGCAGTACTTC | . | TRBV5-1 | once | TRBJ2-7
CASSELNEQYF | TGTGCCAGCAGTGAATTAAACGAGCAGTACTTC | . | TRBV6-1 | . | TRBJ2-7
CASSLVVAGITQETQYF | TGTGCCAGCAGCTTGGTGGTAGCGGGGATAACTCAAGAGACCCAGTACTTC | TRBD2 | TRBV27 | . | TRBJ2-5
CASSPITPGASYGYTF | TGTGCCAGCTCACCAATCACCCCTGGGGCGTCCTATGGCTACACCTTC | . | TRBV18 | . | TRBJ1-2
CATSRDRGNTIYF | TGTGCCACCAGCAGAGATCGGGGAAACACCATATATTTT | . | TRBV15 | . | TRBJ1-3
CASSLTESYGYTF | TGTGCCAGCAGCTTGACAGAATCATATGGCTACACCTTC | . | TRBV7-6 | . | TRBJ1-2
CASSSSGGAGNEQFF | TGTGCCAGCAGTTCCAGTGGGGGAGCGGGAAATGAGCAGTTCTTC | TRBD2 | TRBV6-4 | many | TRBJ2-1